A selection of T cell receptor beta chains follows, all from one sample in a study of CD8 T cells in ankylosing spondylitis. Each CDR3 protein is one row after TCRdb ran MiXCR on the 5' RACE reads. The sample carries about 450,000 distinct CDR3 sequences, 25% to 30% recorded once. Sequencing was performed on blood, either unsorted or a sorted T cell fraction (not recorded which). These receptors were obtained from a male donor with ankylosing spondylitis. Both conserved end residues are part of each CDR3. The order of the fields is J gene, D gene, V gene, clone size, CDR3 DNA, CDR3 protein. A D gene is named only where the DNA matches it firmly. For some rows the clone size is stated as once, few or many, or as a class when expanded; others skip it.

j_gene: TRBJ2-2
d_gene: TRBD2
v_gene: TRBV12-3/TRBV12-4
abundance: NA
CDR3nt: TGTGCCAGCAGTTTACACCAGGGACTAGTAAACACCGGGGAGCTGTTTTTT
CDR3aa: CASSLHQGLVNTGELFF

j_gene: TRBJ2-2
d_gene: NA
v_gene: TRBV7-2
abundance: NA
CDR3nt: TGTGCCAGCAGCTTCGTGTCGAACACCGGGGAGCTGTTTTTT
CDR3aa: CASSFVSNTGELFF

j_gene: TRBJ2-5
d_gene: NA
v_gene: TRBV5-1
abundance: medium-sized
CDR3nt: TGCGCCAGCAGCTTTGACAGGATCCAAGAGACCCAGTACTTC
CDR3aa: CASSFDRIQETQYF

j_gene: TRBJ2-1
d_gene: NA
v_gene: TRBV7-8
abundance: NA
CDR3nt: TGTGCCAGCAGCTTTCGACGGGATTATAATGAGCAGTTCTTC
CDR3aa: CASSFRRDYNEQFF

j_gene: TRBJ2-2
d_gene: TRBD2
v_gene: TRBV5-4
abundance: NA
CDR3nt: TGTGCCAGCAGCCCGCCAGCGGGATCTGTGGAGCTGTTTTTT
CDR3aa: CASSPPAGSVELFF

j_gene: TRBJ2-7
d_gene: NA
v_gene: TRBV20-1
abundance: NA
CDR3nt: TGCAGTGCTAGAGGGTATTCCTCCTACGAGCAGTACTTC
CDR3aa: CSARGYSSYEQYF

j_gene: TRBJ2-7
d_gene: NA
v_gene: TRBV20-1
abundance: NA
CDR3nt: TGCAGTGCTAGAGTCCCGGGACAAGCCTACGAGCAGTACTTC
CDR3aa: CSARVPGQAYEQYF

j_gene: TRBJ2-7
d_gene: TRBD2
v_gene: TRBV7-2
abundance: few
CDR3nt: TGTGCCAGCAGCTCCTCTAGCGGGAGCAGATACGAGCAGTACTTC
CDR3aa: CASSSSSGSRYEQYF

j_gene: TRBJ1-4
d_gene: TRBD1
v_gene: TRBV5-5
abundance: NA
CDR3nt: TGTGCCAGCAGCTCGGGACAGGGGGCAGGAGAAAAACTGTTTTTT
CDR3aa: CASSSGQGAGEKLFF

j_gene: TRBJ1-6
d_gene: NA
v_gene: TRBV7-2
abundance: once
CDR3nt: TGTGCCAGCAGCTCATATAGACCGAGGGGTAATTCACCCCTCCACTTT
CDR3aa: CASSSYRPRGNSPLHF

j_gene: TRBJ2-3
d_gene: NA
v_gene: TRBV5-1
abundance: few
CDR3nt: TGCGCCAGCAGCTTACGCCAGAGCATAGATACGCAGTATTTT
CDR3aa: CASSLRQSIDTQYF

j_gene: TRBJ1-1
d_gene: NA
v_gene: TRBV29-1
abundance: NA
CDR3nt: TGCAGCGTAGGCCACACTGAAGCTTTCTTT
CDR3aa: CSVGHTEAFF

j_gene: TRBJ2-3
d_gene: NA
v_gene: TRBV20-1
abundance: NA
CDR3nt: TGCAGTGCTAGACCCCCCGGCGGGACGCAGTATTTT
CDR3aa: CSARPPGGTQYF

j_gene: TRBJ2-3
d_gene: NA
v_gene: TRBV29-1
abundance: few
CDR3nt: TGCAGCGCCCCAGGGGAAGGGGGCACAGATACGCAGTATTTT
CDR3aa: CSAPGEGGTDTQYF

j_gene: TRBJ1-5
d_gene: TRBD1
v_gene: TRBV5-1
abundance: many
CDR3nt: TGCGCCAGCAGCACGACAGGGGATGATGATCAGCCCCAGCATTTT
CDR3aa: CASSTTGDDDQPQHF

j_gene: TRBJ2-1
d_gene: NA
v_gene: TRBV20-1
abundance: NA
CDR3nt: TGCAGTGCTAGCGGCTTGGAGGGGGGCGCATACAATGAGCAGTTCTTC
CDR3aa: CSASGLEGGAYNEQFF

j_gene: TRBJ2-3
d_gene: NA
v_gene: TRBV12-3/TRBV12-4
abundance: many
CDR3nt: TGTGCCAGCGGATCGGGGCCAGATACGCAGTATTTT
CDR3aa: CASGSGPDTQYF

j_gene: TRBJ2-5
d_gene: NA
v_gene: TRBV6-2/TRBV6-3
abundance: few
CDR3nt: TGTGCCAGCAGTTTTACACATCAAGAGACCCAGTACTTC
CDR3aa: CASSFTHQETQYF

j_gene: TRBJ2-2
d_gene: NA
v_gene: TRBV4-2
abundance: NA
CDR3nt: TGTGCCAGCAGCCTGGGACCCTCTACCGGGGAGCTGTTTTTT
CDR3aa: CASSLGPSTGELFF

j_gene: TRBJ2-2
d_gene: TRBD2
v_gene: TRBV20-1
abundance: NA
CDR3nt: TGCAGTGCTACCGGGACTAGCGGGAAAGGGGTCACCGGGGAGCTGTTTTTT
CDR3aa: CSATGTSGKGVTGELFF

j_gene: TRBJ2-1
d_gene: TRBD2
v_gene: TRBV14
abundance: NA
CDR3nt: TGTGCCAGCAGCCAACAACAGGGACTAGCCTTATACAATGAGCAGTTCTTC
CDR3aa: CASSQQQGLALYNEQFF

j_gene: TRBJ2-1
d_gene: NA
v_gene: TRBV5-1
abundance: many
CDR3nt: TGCGCCAGCAGCCAAAACGCAGGTCATGAGCAGTTCTTC
CDR3aa: CASSQNAGHEQFF

j_gene: TRBJ1-6
d_gene: NA
v_gene: TRBV3-1
abundance: NA
CDR3nt: TGTGCCAGCAGCCATGGGGTTATTGATTCACCCCTCCACTTT
CDR3aa: CASSHGVIDSPLHF

j_gene: TRBJ1-5
d_gene: NA
v_gene: TRBV7-2
abundance: NA
CDR3nt: TGTGCCAGCAGCTTAGGCCCCTGGGGGGGGCAAGAGCAGCCCCAGCATTTT
CDR3aa: CASSLGPWGGQEQPQHF

j_gene: TRBJ2-3
d_gene: TRBD2
v_gene: TRBV10-3
abundance: NA
CDR3nt: TGTGCCATCACCCCGCGGGGACTAGCGGGCGGGAGGACAGATACGCAGTATTTT
CDR3aa: CAITPRGLAGGRTDTQYF

j_gene: TRBJ2-7
d_gene: NA
v_gene: TRBV3-1
abundance: NA
CDR3nt: TGTGCCAGCAGCCAACGGGTCGGGGGGCGGCCTTCCTACGAGCAGTACTTC
CDR3aa: CASSQRVGGRPSYEQYF

j_gene: TRBJ1-4
d_gene: NA
v_gene: TRBV29-1
abundance: NA
CDR3nt: TGCAGCGTTTCCACAGGGACTTTACGTGGTGAAAAACTGTTTTTT
CDR3aa: CSVSTGTLRGEKLFF

j_gene: TRBJ2-1
d_gene: TRBD2
v_gene: TRBV24-1
abundance: NA
CDR3nt: TGTGCCACCAGAAAATCACTAGCGGGATTGGGGCAGTTCTTC
CDR3aa: CATRKSLAGLGQFF

j_gene: TRBJ2-1
d_gene: TRBD2
v_gene: TRBV12-3/TRBV12-4
abundance: few
CDR3nt: TGTGCCAGCAGTTTAGGGACTAGCAAGTTCTTC
CDR3aa: CASSLGTSKFF

j_gene: TRBJ2-7
d_gene: TRBD2
v_gene: TRBV4-1
abundance: NA
CDR3nt: TGCGCCAGCAGCCAAAAACCGGGACTAGCGGGAGCCTCCTACGAGCAGTACTTC
CDR3aa: CASSQKPGLAGASYEQYF

j_gene: TRBJ1-6
d_gene: NA
v_gene: TRBV5-1
abundance: few
CDR3nt: TGCGCCAGCAGCTTGGGACAGCCTGCCAATTCACCCCTCCACTTT
CDR3aa: CASSLGQPANSPLHF

j_gene: TRBJ2-7
d_gene: NA
v_gene: TRBV20-1
abundance: NA
CDR3nt: TGCAGTGCTAGAGTAGGGTATGGGGTGCCCTACGAGCAGTACTTC
CDR3aa: CSARVGYGVPYEQYF

j_gene: TRBJ2-1
d_gene: NA
v_gene: TRBV7-2
abundance: many
CDR3nt: TGTGCCAGCAGCTTAGCGGGAGCCGCCTACAATGAGCAGTTCTTC
CDR3aa: CASSLAGAAYNEQFF

j_gene: TRBJ2-7
d_gene: TRBD2
v_gene: TRBV14
abundance: few
CDR3nt: TGTGCCAGCAGCCGCGGGACTAGCGGGACCTACGAGCAGTACTTC
CDR3aa: CASSRGTSGTYEQYF

j_gene: TRBJ1-1
d_gene: TRBD1
v_gene: TRBV29-1
abundance: few
CDR3nt: TGCAGCGTTGAGAGGGACAGAGTCTTT
CDR3aa: CSVERDRVF

j_gene: TRBJ2-1
d_gene: NA
v_gene: TRBV5-5
abundance: NA
CDR3nt: TGTGCCAGCAGCTTTTCGGCTGCGCCTGGCTCCTACAATGAGCAGTTCTTC
CDR3aa: CASSFSAAPGSYNEQFF

j_gene: TRBJ1-2
d_gene: TRBD1
v_gene: TRBV29-1
abundance: many
CDR3nt: TGCAGCGTCCAGGGGGCCTCTAACTATGGCTACACCTTC
CDR3aa: CSVQGASNYGYTF

j_gene: TRBJ2-3
d_gene: NA
v_gene: TRBV2
abundance: NA
CDR3nt: TGTGCCAGCAGGACTACCATGAACACAGATACGCAGTATTTT
CDR3aa: CASRTTMNTDTQYF

j_gene: TRBJ2-1
d_gene: TRBD2
v_gene: TRBV24-1
abundance: few
CDR3nt: TGTGCCACCAGTGGTCCCGGGACTAGCTACAATGAGCAGTTCTTC
CDR3aa: CATSGPGTSYNEQFF

j_gene: TRBJ1-2
d_gene: NA
v_gene: TRBV29-1
abundance: NA
CDR3nt: TGCAGCACGGGTCTTGACTATGGCTACACCTTC
CDR3aa: CSTGLDYGYTF

j_gene: TRBJ2-3
d_gene: TRBD2
v_gene: TRBV7-9
abundance: NA
CDR3nt: TGTGCCAGCAGCTTAGCAGGGAGGGGCGGTACGCAGTATTTT
CDR3aa: CASSLAGRGGTQYF

j_gene: TRBJ2-1
d_gene: NA
v_gene: TRBV5-1
abundance: NA
CDR3nt: TGCGCCAGCGCCCTACTAGCAGAACTATACAATGAGCAGTTCTTC
CDR3aa: CASALLAELYNEQFF

j_gene: TRBJ1-2
d_gene: NA
v_gene: TRBV30
abundance: NA
CDR3nt: TGTGCCTGGAGTGTGCGGCGAAACTATGGCTACACCTTC
CDR3aa: CAWSVRRNYGYTF

j_gene: TRBJ2-3
d_gene: NA
v_gene: TRBV27
abundance: few
CDR3nt: TGTGCCAGCAGGCTAGAAAGCTTTCTCACAGATACGCAGTATTTT
CDR3aa: CASRLESFLTDTQYF

j_gene: TRBJ1-2
d_gene: NA
v_gene: TRBV25-1
abundance: NA
CDR3nt: TGTGCCAGCAGTGAATTAGCGGTAAACTATGGCTACACCTTC
CDR3aa: CASSELAVNYGYTF

j_gene: TRBJ2-4
d_gene: NA
v_gene: TRBV5-1
abundance: few
CDR3nt: TGCGCCAGCAGCCCTGGATTAAAGACTGGGCCCTTGTACTTC
CDR3aa: CASSPGLKTGPLYF

j_gene: TRBJ1-2
d_gene: NA
v_gene: TRBV5-4
abundance: few
CDR3nt: TGTGCCAGCAGCCAAGGTGGGGGGACCAGCTATGGCTACACCTTC
CDR3aa: CASSQGGGTSYGYTF

j_gene: TRBJ2-2
d_gene: NA
v_gene: TRBV6-1
abundance: NA
CDR3nt: TGTGCCAGCAGGCAATCCGGGGGAACCGGGGAGCTGTTTTTT
CDR3aa: CASRQSGGTGELFF

j_gene: TRBJ1-1
d_gene: NA
v_gene: TRBV6-1
abundance: NA
CDR3nt: TGTGCCAGCGGGGAAGGATACACTGAAGCTTTCTTT
CDR3aa: CASGEGYTEAFF

j_gene: TRBJ2-7
d_gene: TRBD2
v_gene: TRBV20-1
abundance: NA
CDR3nt: TGCAGTGCTAGAGGACTAGCGGGGACTACGGGGCAGTACTTC
CDR3aa: CSARGLAGTTGQYF

j_gene: TRBJ1-1
d_gene: TRBD1
v_gene: TRBV10-3
abundance: NA
CDR3nt: TGTGCCATCAGTGAGAGGCAGGGGGCCGCTTTCTTT
CDR3aa: CAISERQGAAFF

j_gene: TRBJ1-1
d_gene: NA
v_gene: TRBV14
abundance: NA
CDR3nt: TGTGCCAGCAGCCAAGATCTCTCTGGCAGGGGGAACACTGAAGCTTTCTTT
CDR3aa: CASSQDLSGRGNTEAFF

j_gene: TRBJ2-1
d_gene: TRBD2
v_gene: TRBV7-9
abundance: once
CDR3nt: TGTGCCAGCAGCCCGCTACAGGGACTAGCGGGAGGTCCGGTGTTCTTC
CDR3aa: CASSPLQGLAGGPVFF

j_gene: TRBJ1-1
d_gene: NA
v_gene: TRBV5-1
abundance: NA
CDR3nt: TGCGCCAGCGCGAGGGATATGAACACTGAAGCTTTCTTT
CDR3aa: CASARDMNTEAFF